This T cell receptor (beta chain) was retrieved from a study of shared clonotypes between healthy human individuals. CDR1 is SGHRS, CDR2 YFSETQ, per germline. This CDR3 has 17 residues. V shed 1 base and J 3 bases; nucleotides not matched to a gene: 9. Concerning this clone itself: Its specificity is unknown.

Sequenced by immunoSEQ multiplex PCR; TCRdb stores in-frame clones only, minus some. This table has fewer than 1.6 million clones, 98% to 99% appearing once. Whole-study findings and limits: Some naive CD4 clonotypes, around 4.9%, turned up in common across a handful of donors.

The chain carries TRBV5-1 and TRBJ2-2, with TRBD2 matching 7 bases. The TCR was taken from a young man in good health. The sequencing sample was made of naive CD4+ T cells sorted from blood. Indicated subset: CD45RA+ positively selected. In nucleotides, the CDR3 is TGCGCCAGCAGCTTGACCGAGGCTGGGAGGGACACCGGGGAGCTGTTTTTT. As protein: CASSLTEAGRDTGELFF.